The 21 T cell receptor beta chains in this list originate from one sample, sequenced in a study of spatial heterogeneity in lung cancer. One entry per CDR3 protein, called by TCRdb with MiXCR from the 5' RACE reads. The sample has about 50,000 distinct CDR3 sequences, more than 6.5% seen once. The time point denotes: blood at routine non-recurrence follow-up after resection. Unsorted samples of tumor, nontumor lung or frozen PBMC had their whole RNA sequenced. The sequencing used PBMCs, collected at follow-up. The receptors come from a female donor with early-stage non-small cell lung cancer.

This rearrangement joins TRBV5-6 to TRBJ2-5; the D is unclear. The V gene lost 2 bases and the J gene lost 0 bases, with 14 bases spanning the gap. CDR1 SGHDT and CDR2 YYEEEE come from the germline V gene. This CDR3 has 16 residues. CDR3 DNA sequence: TGTGCCAGCAGCTTTATTCGCTCTACAGACCAAGAGACCCAGTACTTC. Residues: CASSFIRSTDQETQYF.

In this sample, this clonotype turned up once. The chain couples TRBV7-2 to TRBJ2-7, with 11 bases lining up with TRBD2. The CDR3 has 14 residues. Germline trimming cut 3 bases from V and 2 bases from J; bases unmatched to any gene: 0. Germline CDR1 reads SGHTA; CDR2 reads FQGNSA. This CDR3 is CASSFSGGAYEQYF. The CDR3 DNA reads as TGTGCCAGCAGCTTTAGCGGGGGGGCCTACGAGCAGTACTTC.

This clonotype was picked up many times. The rearrangement links TRBV18 to TRBJ2-1; 7 nucleotides line up with TRBD1. CDR1 KGHSH and CDR2 LQKENI come from the germline V gene. V shed 1 base, J shed 2 bases, and the junction held 5 bases outside the gene matches. The CDR3 totals 16 residues. The CDR3, as DNA: TGTGCCAGCTCACCACGTTCAGGACAGGCCTACAATGAGCAGTTCTTC. It encodes CASSPRSGQAYNEQFF.

This clonotype was detected only a few times. This chain uses TRBV5-1 with TRBJ2-5; tentative D call: TRBD1 (6 bases). Germline V gene sequence: CDR1 SGHRS, CDR2 YFSETQ. V lost 1 base and J 3 bases, leaving 7 bases between the germline ends. The CDR3 is made up of 13 amino acids. CDR3 nucleotide sequence: TGCGCCAGCAGCTTGACAGGGAAAGAGACCCAGTACTTC. Protein sequence: CASSLTGKETQYF. Filled out from reference TRBV5-1 and TRBJ2-5, the complete variable domain reads KAGVTQTPRYLIKTRGQQVTLSCSPISGHRSVSWYQQTPGQGLQFLFEYFSETQRNKGNFPGRFSGRQFSNSRSEMNVSTLELGDSALYLCASSLTGKETQYFGPGTRLLVL.

This clonotype was seen more than once but under ten times. This chain connects TRBV19 to TRBJ1-6; D is perhaps TRBD1 (6 bases). CDR1 is LNHDA and CDR2 is SQIVND in the germline V gene (reference sequence). This CDR3 contains 14 residues. Trimming took off 3 bases at V and 9 bases at J, with 12 bases between the two ends. Here the CDR3 reads CASSIGRGISPLHF. The CDR3 DNA reads as TGTGCCAGTAGTATTGGCAGGGGTATTTCACCCCTCCACTTT.

This clonotype was counted many times. The chain uses TRBV5-1 and TRBJ2-5, with D possibly matching TRBD1 (5 bases). V was trimmed by 4 bases and J by 5 bases, leaving 12 bases between them. CDR1 and CDR2 (germline): SGHRS, YFSETQ. CDR3 length: 13 residues. CDR3 protein: CASSRDSPETQYF. In DNA form, the CDR3 reads TGCGCCAGCAGCCGAGACAGCCCCGAGACCCAGTACTTC. Together with reference TRBV5-1 and TRBJ2-5, the CDR3 gives the full variable domain: KAGVTQTPRYLIKTRGQQVTLSCSPISGHRSVSWYQQTPGQGLQFLFEYFSETQRNKGNFPGRFSGRQFSNSRSEMNVSTLELGDSALYLCASSRDSPETQYFGPGTRLLVL.

This clonotype was counted only a few times. The chain uses TRBV28 and TRBJ2-7; D is uncertain. The germline V gene has CDR1 MDHEN and CDR2 SYDVKM. Trimming pared 6 bases from V and 2 bases from J, leaving 8 bases between. This CDR3 region has 12 residues. As DNA, the CDR3 is TGTGCCAGCAGCCTTTACGCCTACGAGCAGTACTTC. Protein product: CASSLYAYEQYF.

This clonotype came up many times. The rearrangement links TRBV7-3 to TRBJ2-3, with 9 bases aligning to TRBD2. This CDR3 contains 15 residues. Germline-derived CDR1 and CDR2 are SGHTA and FQGTGA. Unmatched junction bases numbered 6, after V lost 5 bases and J lost 3 bases. CDR3 nucleotide sequence: TGTGCCAGCAGCCAAGGGCTAGCGGGGACAGATACGCAGTATTTT. Translated: CASSQGLAGTDTQYF.

The chain recombines TRBV3-1 with TRBJ2-7; TRBD1 agrees at 8 bases. Germline V CDR1 and CDR2: LGHDT, YNNKEL (reference sequence). With V trimmed by 2 bases and J by 3 bases, 6 bases remained unmatched. The length of the CDR3 is 15 residues. DNA of the CDR3: TGTGCCAGCAGCCAAACGGCAGGGGGCCACTACGAGCAGTACTTC. It encodes CASSQTAGGHYEQYF.

This clonotype has a count of ten or more. The chain links TRBV5-1 to TRBJ2-5; 8 bases align to TRBD2. The V gene's germline CDR1 is SGHRS and CDR2 YFSETQ. The CDR3 totals 15 residues. J gave up 2 bases and V 0 bases, and 3 bases lay outside the gene matches. The CDR3 DNA follows: TGCGCCAGCAGCTTGGCCGGGACTAGACAAGAGACCCAGTACTTC. Translated, it gives CASSLAGTRQETQYF.

The chain couples TRBV20-1 to TRBJ2-2; the D gene is possibly TRBD2 (7 bases). Germline V gene lookup returns CDR1 DFQATT and CDR2 SNEGSKA (reference sequence). The CDR3 consists of 15 residues. V lost 6 bases to trimming and J lost 5 bases, with 19 bases between them. Written as DNA, the CDR3 is TGCAGTGCCCCAGAGGGGGGGCGCGGGACCGGGGAGCTGTTTTTT. This encodes CSAPEGGRGTGELFF.

This clonotype was observed a handful of times. This chain uses TRBV7-9 with TRBJ2-2; tentative D call: TRBD2 (5 bases). In germline, CDR1 is SEHNR, CDR2 FQNEAQ (reference sequence). CDR3 length: 14 residues. Trimming took off 5 bases at V and 3 bases at J, with 10 bases between the two ends. The CDR3 region is CASSPYGDTGELFF. The DNA of the CDR3 is TGTGCCAGCAGCCCCTACGGGGACACCGGGGAGCTGTTTTTT.

This chain uses TRBV5-6 with TRBJ2-6; D is perhaps TRBD2 (6 bases). Trimming shortened V by 7 bases and J by 0 bases, and 8 bases separated the two germline ends. Germline-derived CDR1 and CDR2 are SGHDT and YYEEEE. The CDR3 loop spans 14 amino acids. CDR3 residues: CASAGSSGANVLTF. The DNA for the CDR3 is TGTGCCAGCGCGGGGAGCTCTGGGGCCAACGTCCTGACTTTC.

The table lists this clonotype with many counts. The chain couples TRBV9 to TRBJ1-6; no reliable D call. V lost 4 bases and J 3 bases, leaving 11 bases between the germline ends. The length of the CDR3 is 15 residues. Germline CDR1 reads SGDLS; CDR2 reads YYNGEE. CDR3 coding DNA: TGTGCCAGCAGCTCAGGAGGGAGCTATAATTCACCCCTCCACTTT. Amino acid sequence: CASSSGGSYNSPLHF.

This clonotype was found many times. V gene TRBV11-3 combines with J gene TRBJ2-3, with a tentative D call TRBD2 (7 bases). Germline V gene data show CDR1 as SGHNT and CDR2 as YENEEA. This CDR3 has 18 residues. Trimming pared 4 bases from V and 0 bases from J, leaving 20 bases between. CDR3: CASSSGGGREFSTDTQYF. CDR3 bases: TGTGCCAGCAGCTCGGGGGGCGGGAGAGAGTTTAGCACAGATACGCAGTATTTT.

Ten or more counts support this clonotype. The V and J genes are TRBV7-2 and TRBJ2-6; 9 bases map to TRBD1. With 8 bases clipped from V and 1 base from J, the junction kept 6 bases outside the gene matches. The CDR3 has 16 amino acids. Germline CDR1 reads SGHTA; CDR2 reads FQGNSA. CDR3 sequence reads: CASPRTGASGANVLTF. The CDR3 region has the DNA TGTGCCAGCCCAAGGACAGGGGCTTCTGGGGCCAACGTCCTGACTTTC. The entire variable domain, with the rest obtained from reference TRBV7-2 and TRBJ2-6, is as follows: GAGVSQSPSNKVTEKGKDVELRCDPISGHTALYWYRQSLGQGLEFLIYFQGNSAPDKSGLPSDRFSAERTGGSVSTLTIQRTQQEDSAVYLCASPRTGASGANVLTFGAGSRLTVL.

In this sample, this clonotype turned up many times. This chain links TRBV6-5 with TRBJ2-5, with 10 bases aligning to TRBD2. The CDR3 totals 14 residues. Trimming at V came to 5 bases and at J to 4 bases, leaving 4 bases not matched to a gene. Germline CDR1 and CDR2: MNHEY and SVGAGI. The CDR3 coding sequence is TGTGCCAGCAGTCCACTAGCGGGGAGAGAGACCCAGTACTTC. Protein: CASSPLAGRETQYF.

V and J are TRBV6-2 or TRBV6-3 and TRBJ2-1, with D perhaps TRBD1 (5 bases). In germline, CDR1 is MNHEY, CDR2 SVGEGT. This CDR3 is 14 amino acids long. Deletions cut 6 bases from V and 2 bases from J, with 11 bases between. CDR3 loop: CASRKGITYNEQFF. CDR3 sequence (DNA): TGTGCCAGCAGAAAGGGGATCACCTACAATGAGCAGTTCTTC.

This clonotype was counted ten times or more. The chain uses TRBV20-1 and TRBJ2-5, with D maybe TRBD2 (5 bases). Trimming took off 5 bases at V and 3 bases at J, with 16 bases between the two ends. The CDR3 contains 14 residues. Germline V gene sequence: CDR1 DFQATT, CDR2 SNEGSKA (reference sequence). CDR3 amino acids: CSARPLEGEETQYF. The CDR3 DNA reads as TGCAGTGCTCGGCCCCTCGAGGGCGAAGAGACCCAGTACTTC.

V gene TRBV5-1 combines with J gene TRBJ2-6; possibly TRBD2 for D (6 bases). V was trimmed by 4 bases and J by 0 bases, leaving 14 bases between them. This CDR3 region has 17 residues. The germline V gene encodes CDR1 SGHRS and CDR2 YFSETQ. CDR3 in amino acids: CASSGFGGSSGANVLTF. Here the CDR3 DNA reads TGCGCCAGCAGCGGGTTCGGGGGAAGCTCTGGGGCCAACGTCCTGACTTTC.

This clonotype was seen repeatedly, ten times or more. This sequence joins TRBV20-1 and TRBJ1-2; TRBD1 agrees at 7 bases. The CDR3 sequence is 16 residues long. Trimming took 0 bases from V and 4 from J; bases not matched to a gene: 11. The V gene's germline CDR1 is DFQATT and CDR2 SNEGSKA (reference sequence). The chain's CDR3 is CSARDLDREAFYGYTF. The DNA of the CDR3 is TGCAGTGCTAGAGATCTCGACAGGGAGGCGTTCTATGGCTACACCTTC.